A single sample gave rise to the 16 T cell receptor beta chains below, sequenced in a study of blood T cell repertoires in COVID-19. Measured with immunoSEQ multiplex PCR; TCRdb has only the in-frame clones, and not every one. The data hold around 100,000 clones, with about 92% observed a single time. Sequenced material: peripheral blood. The receptors derive from a man younger than 30 with COVID-19, enrolled during active disease.

This chain joins TRBV24-1 and TRBJ1-2, with a tentative D call TRBD1 (6 bases). The CDR3 extends over 14 amino acids. Looked up from germline, CDR1 is KGHDR and CDR2 is SFDVKD. V was clipped by 4 bases and J by 4 bases, with 12 bases between them. For the CDR3, the DNA is TGTGCCACCAGTGAAAACACAGGGAGCTATGGCTACACCTTC. It codes for CATSENTGSYGYTF.

This chain uses TRBV7-8 with TRBJ2-7; 13 bases align to TRBD2. CDR3 length: 17 amino acids. CDR1 and CDR2 (germline): SGHVS, FQNEAQ. Trimming took 5 bases from V and 6 from J; bases not matched to a gene: 13. The CDR3 DNA reads TGTGCCAGCAGCCCTAATGGTGGACTAGCGGGAGACGGCGAGCAGTACTTC. Translation gives CASSPNGGLAGDGEQYF.

The rearrangement links TRBV3-1 (or the pseudogene TRBV3-2) to TRBJ2-2; 11 bases fit TRBD2. V lost 6 bases, J lost 7 bases, and 4 bases stayed unmatched. The germline gives CDR1 LGHDT, CDR2 YNNKEL (reference sequence). The CDR3 contains 14 residues. The CDR3: CASSLAGGRGELFF. The CDR3 bases are TGTGCCAGCAGTTTAGCGGGAGGGCGCGGGGAGCTGTTTTTT.

The V gene is TRBV30, the J gene TRBJ2-5; no clear D gene. The germline V and J ends were trimmed by 2 bases and 1 base, with 11 bases remaining between them. The CDR3 is 14 residues long. CDR1 GTSNPN and CDR2 SVGIG come from the germline V gene (reference sequence). The CDR3 coding sequence is TGTGCCTGGAGTCAGGCCGTGGCCCAAGAGACCCAGTACTTC. Translated: CAWSQAVAQETQYF.

V and J are TRBV2 and TRBJ2-2; D possibly corresponds to TRBD1 (6 bases). Germline-derived CDR1 and CDR2 are SNHLY and FYNNEI. The CDR3 loop spans 16 amino acids. Deletions cut 5 bases from V and 4 bases from J, with 17 bases between. Written as DNA, the CDR3 is TGTGCCAGCAGTCCTCTTTCTCCAGGGGCCACCGGGGAGCTGTTTTTT. Its protein product is CASSPLSPGATGELFF.

The rearrangement uses TRBV24-1 and TRBJ1-5; D is unresolved. V lost 9 bases, J lost 5 bases, and 16 bases lay in between. The CDR3 is 14 amino acids. Germline-derived CDR1 and CDR2 are KGHDR and SFDVKD. In nucleotides, the CDR3 is TGTGCCACCGGAGGGTCAGTAATGTATCAGCCCCAGCATTTT. Amino acid sequence: CATGGSVMYQPQHF.

The chain recombines TRBV27 with TRBJ1-1, with D unresolved. Trimming removed 2 bases at V and 0 bases at J, with 4 bases between. The CDR3 consists of 13 residues. Per germline, CDR1 MNHEY and CDR2 SMNVEV (reference sequence). The CDR3 nucleotides read TGTGCCAGCAGTTTAACAGTGAACACTGAAGCTTTCTTT. Translated, it gives CASSLTVNTEAFF.

In the case of this clone: The junction departs from germline at one end; a sequencing error may be responsible. The chain links TRBV19 to TRBJ2-7, with a weak D call TRBD2 (7 bases). Germline CDR1 is LNHDA and CDR2 is SQIVND (reference sequence). This CDR3 has 14 amino acids. As DNA, the CDR3 is TGTGCCAGTAGTATGCGGGGGCGCTCCCACGAGCAGTACTTC. Translated: CASSMRGRSHEQYF. Combining the CDR3 with reference TRBV19 and TRBJ2-7 gives the whole variable domain DGGITQSPKYLFRKEGQNVTLSCEQNLNHDAMYWYRQDPGQGLRLIYYSQIVNDFQKGDIAEGYSVSREKKESFPLTVTSAQKNPTAFYLCASSMRGRSHEQYFGPGTRLTVT.

The chain couples TRBV28 to TRBJ2-2; TRBD1 matches 9 bases. Germline V gives CDR1 MDHEN, CDR2 SYDVKM. V gave up 5 bases and J gave up 4 bases; unmatched junction bases: 8. The CDR3 has 16 residues. The CDR3 spells CASSKGQGLITGELFF. The DNA of the CDR3 is TGTGCCAGCAGTAAAGGACAGGGGCTGATCACCGGGGAGCTGTTTTTT.

This sequence joins TRBV11-2 and TRBJ2-7; 7 nucleotides agree with TRBD1. This CDR3 has 15 amino acids. The V gene's germline CDR1 is SGHAT and CDR2 FQNNGV. Trimming cost V 5 bases and J 1 base; bases outside gene matches: 8. CDR3 sequence (DNA): TGTGCCAGCAGCCCCGTGGCAGGGGGATCCTACGAGCAGTACTTC. It codes for CASSPVAGGSYEQYF.

In nucleotides, the CDR3 is TGTGCCAGCAGTACATGGACAGGGGGAAACTACGAGCAGTACTTC. As protein: CASSTWTGGNYEQYF. The chain recombines TRBV27 with TRBJ2-7; TRBD1 matches at 10 bases. From germline, CDR1 is MNHEY and CDR2 SMNVEV (reference sequence). CDR3 length: 15 amino acids. V trimming: 5 bases; J trimming: 3 bases; junction bases outside the gene matches: 7.

The V call is TRBV7-8, the J call TRBJ1-2; 7 bases agree with TRBD1. This CDR3 has 13 amino acids. V was clipped by 4 bases and J by 10 bases; unmatched bases: 9. CDR1 is SGHVS and CDR2 is FQNEAQ in the germline V gene. Here the CDR3 reads CASSSSTGRIYTF. The CDR3 DNA follows: TGTGCCAGCAGCTCTTCGACAGGGCGGATCTACACCTTC.

The rearrangement uses TRBV19 and TRBJ1-5; D uncertain. Germline lookup yields CDR1 LNHDA and CDR2 SQIVND (reference sequence). The CDR3 contains 16 residues. With 4 bases removed from V and 1 base from J, the gap between germline ends came to 14 bases. CDR3 sequence: CASSTPWRRSNQPQHF. The CDR3 DNA sequence: TGTGCCAGTAGTACGCCCTGGAGACGGAGCAATCAGCCCCAGCATTTT.

The chain uses TRBV28 and TRBJ1-6; 7 bases agree with TRBD1. V was pared by 4 bases and J by 0 bases, with 6 bases of the junction left unmatched. The CDR3 is 17 residues long. CDR1 is MDHEN and CDR2 is SYDVKM in the germline V gene. The DNA of the CDR3 is TGTGCCAGCAGTTCACAGGGGCCCTACTCCTATAATTCACCCCTCCACTTT. Protein product: CASSSQGPYSYNSPLHF.

This clone was seen a few times. The V call is TRBV29-1, the J call TRBJ2-7, with 9 bases identical to TRBD1. The CDR3 is 13 amino acids. Trimming at V came to 7 bases and at J to 2 bases, leaving 6 bases not matched to a gene. Per the germline V gene, CDR1 is SQVTM and CDR2 is ANQGSEA. The CDR3 is CSAAGTGTYEQYF. The CDR3 DNA sequence: TGCAGCGCCGCCGGGACAGGGACCTACGAGCAGTACTTC.

The chain carries TRBV5-6 and TRBJ2-1, with D possibly being TRBD1 (6 bases). This CDR3 has 14 amino acids. The V end lost 2 bases, the J end lost 3 bases, and 9 bases lay between the germline ends. Germline V CDR1 and CDR2: SGHDT, YYEEEE. The CDR3 here is CASSFEDSYNEQFF. DNA for the CDR3: TGTGCCAGCAGCTTCGAGGACAGCTACAATGAGCAGTTCTTC.